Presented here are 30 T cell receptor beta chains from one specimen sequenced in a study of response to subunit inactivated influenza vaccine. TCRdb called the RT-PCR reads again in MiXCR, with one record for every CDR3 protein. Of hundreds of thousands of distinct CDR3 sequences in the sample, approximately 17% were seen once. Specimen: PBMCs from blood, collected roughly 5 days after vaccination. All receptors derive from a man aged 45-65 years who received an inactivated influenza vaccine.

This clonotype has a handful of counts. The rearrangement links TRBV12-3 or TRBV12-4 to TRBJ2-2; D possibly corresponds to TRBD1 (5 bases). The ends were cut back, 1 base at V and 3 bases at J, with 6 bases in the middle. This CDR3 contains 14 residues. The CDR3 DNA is TGTGCCAGCAGTTTAGAAGGGGACACCGGGGAGCTGTTTTTT. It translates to CASSLEGDTGELFF.

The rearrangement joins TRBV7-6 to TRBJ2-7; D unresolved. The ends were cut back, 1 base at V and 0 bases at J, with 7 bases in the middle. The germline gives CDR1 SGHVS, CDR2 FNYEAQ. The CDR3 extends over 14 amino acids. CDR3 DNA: TGTGCCAGCAGCTTAGAAATCAGCTCCTACGAGCAGTACTTC. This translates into CASSLEISSYEQYF. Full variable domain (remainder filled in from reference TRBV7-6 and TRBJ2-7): GAGVSQSPRYKVTKRGQDVALRCDPISGHVSLYWYRQALGQGPEFLTYFNYEAQQDKSGLPNDRFSAERPEGSISTLTIQRTEQRDSAMYRCASSLEISSYEQYFGPGTRLTVT.

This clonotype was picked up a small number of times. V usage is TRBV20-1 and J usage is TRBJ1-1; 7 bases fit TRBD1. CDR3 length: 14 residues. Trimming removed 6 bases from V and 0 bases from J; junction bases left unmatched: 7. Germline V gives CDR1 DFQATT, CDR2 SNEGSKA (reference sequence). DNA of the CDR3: TGCAGTGCCCACGAAGGGGGCTTGAACACTGAAGCTTTCTTT. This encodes CSAHEGGLNTEAFF.

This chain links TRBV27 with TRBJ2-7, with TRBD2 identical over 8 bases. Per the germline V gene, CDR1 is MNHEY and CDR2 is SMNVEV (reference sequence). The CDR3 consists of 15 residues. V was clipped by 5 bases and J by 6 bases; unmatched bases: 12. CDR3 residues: CASSLRLARALEQYF. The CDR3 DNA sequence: TGTGCCAGCAGTCTCAGACTAGCGAGAGCTCTCGAGCAGTACTTC.

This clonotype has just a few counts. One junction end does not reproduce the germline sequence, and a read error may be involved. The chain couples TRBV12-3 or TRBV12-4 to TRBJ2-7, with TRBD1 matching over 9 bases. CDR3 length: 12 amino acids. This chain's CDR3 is CASSLFGGTGIF. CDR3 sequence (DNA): TGTGCCAGCAGTTTATTTGGTGGGACAGGGATCTTC.

CDR3 in DNA: TGTGCCAGCAGCTTAAGGAGGGGACAGGGGGCGCGTGTAAATCAGCCCCAGCATTTT. It translates to CASSLRRGQGARVNQPQHF. The chain joins TRBV13 to TRBJ1-5; 12 bases are a match to TRBD1. V was pared by 2 bases and J by 4 bases, with 12 bases of the junction left unmatched. Germline CDR1 PRHDT, CDR2 FYEKMQ (reference sequence). The CDR3 spans 19 residues. Based on the CDR3 plus reference TRBV13 and TRBJ1-5, the full variable domain is AAGVIQSPRHLIKEKRETATLKCYPIPRHDTVYWYQQGPGQDPQFLISFYEKMQSDKGSIPDRFSAQQFSDYHSELNMSSLELGDSALYFCASSLRRGQGARVNQPQHFGDGTRLSIL.

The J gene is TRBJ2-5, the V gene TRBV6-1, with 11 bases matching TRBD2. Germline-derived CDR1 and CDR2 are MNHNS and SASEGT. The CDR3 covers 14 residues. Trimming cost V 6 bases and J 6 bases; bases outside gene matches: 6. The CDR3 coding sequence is TGTGCCAGCAGCCCTAGCGGGGGGCCCAAGACCCAGTACTTC. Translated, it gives CASSPSGGPKTQYF.

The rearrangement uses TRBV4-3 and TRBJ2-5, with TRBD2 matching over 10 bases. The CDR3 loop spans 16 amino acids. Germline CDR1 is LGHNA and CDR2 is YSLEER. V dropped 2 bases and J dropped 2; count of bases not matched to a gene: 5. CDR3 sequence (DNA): TGCGCCAGCAGCCAAAACAGCGGGAGGGCTCAAGAGACCCAGTACTTC. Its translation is CASSQNSGRAQETQYF.

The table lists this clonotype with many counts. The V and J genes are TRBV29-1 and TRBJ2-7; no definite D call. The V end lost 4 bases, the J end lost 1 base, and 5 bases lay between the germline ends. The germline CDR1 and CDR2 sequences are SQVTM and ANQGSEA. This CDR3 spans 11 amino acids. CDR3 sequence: CSVVDSYEQYF. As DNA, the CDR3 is TGCAGCGTTGTTGATTCCTACGAGCAGTACTTC.

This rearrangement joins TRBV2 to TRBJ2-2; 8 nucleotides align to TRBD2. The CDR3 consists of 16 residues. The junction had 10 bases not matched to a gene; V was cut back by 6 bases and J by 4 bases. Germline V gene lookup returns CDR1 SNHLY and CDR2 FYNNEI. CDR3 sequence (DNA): TGTGCCAGCAGGGAACTAGCGGCCTCGTTCACCGGGGAGCTGTTTTTT. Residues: CASRELAASFTGELFF.

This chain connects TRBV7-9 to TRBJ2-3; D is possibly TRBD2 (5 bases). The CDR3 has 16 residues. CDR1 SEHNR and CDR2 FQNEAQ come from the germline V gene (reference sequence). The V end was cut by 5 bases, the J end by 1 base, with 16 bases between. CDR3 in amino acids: CASSKSVALRTDTQYF. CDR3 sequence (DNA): TGTGCCAGCAGCAAATCCGTAGCGCTCCGCACAGATACGCAGTATTTT.

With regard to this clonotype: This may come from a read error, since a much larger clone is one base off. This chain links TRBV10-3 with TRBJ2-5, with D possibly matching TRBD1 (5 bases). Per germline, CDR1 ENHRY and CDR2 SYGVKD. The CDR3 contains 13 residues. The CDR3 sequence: CAISGPGQATQYF. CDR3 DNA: TGTGCCATCAGTGGTCCAGGGCAAGCGACCCAGTACTTC.

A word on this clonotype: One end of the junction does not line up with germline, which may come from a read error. As DNA, the CDR3 is TGTGCCAGCCGTGAACAACCGCACTATGGCTACACCTTC. It encodes CASREQPHYGYTF. The V and J genes are TRBV6-1 and TRBJ1-2; D not certain. In germline, CDR1 is MNHNS, CDR2 SASEGT. This CDR3 contains 13 residues.

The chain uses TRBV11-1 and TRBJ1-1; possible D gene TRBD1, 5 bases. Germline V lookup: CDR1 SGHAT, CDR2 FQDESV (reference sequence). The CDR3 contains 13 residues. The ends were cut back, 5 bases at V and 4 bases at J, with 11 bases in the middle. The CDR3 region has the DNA TGTGCCAGCAGCCGGGACCTAGGCACTGAAGCTTTCTTT. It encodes CASSRDLGTEAFF.

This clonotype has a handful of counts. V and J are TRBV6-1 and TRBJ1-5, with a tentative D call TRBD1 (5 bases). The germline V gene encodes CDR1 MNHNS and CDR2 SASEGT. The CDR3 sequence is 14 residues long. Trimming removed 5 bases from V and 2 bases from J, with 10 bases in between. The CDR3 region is CASSQTARNQPQHF. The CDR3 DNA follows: TGTGCCAGCAGTCAGACAGCTCGCAATCAGCCCCAGCATTTT.

The CDR3 protein is CASTRNSRPYNSPLHF. The CDR3 coding sequence is TGTGCCAGCACCAGGAATTCCAGGCCTTATAATTCACCCCTCCACTTT. This chain links TRBV2 with TRBJ1-6, with D hard to call. This CDR3 region has 16 residues. The V gene's germline CDR1 is SNHLY and CDR2 FYNNEI. Trimming removed 7 bases at V and 4 bases at J, with 17 bases between.

The CDR3 region has the DNA TGTGCCAGCAGCTTTCTGCAGGCAGGAAGCACCGGGGAGCTGTTTTTT. Its translation: CASSFLQAGSTGELFF. The rearrangement uses TRBV7-2 and TRBJ2-2, with D unclear. Between the trimmed V and J ends, which lost 3 bases and 4 bases, there was a span of 15 bases. CDR1 and CDR2 (germline): SGHTA, FQGNSA. The CDR3 loop spans 16 amino acids.

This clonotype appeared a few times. The CDR3 DNA reads TGTGCCAGCAGCTTAGCGGCCCCAGGGATGTCCTACAATGAGCAGTTCTTC. As protein: CASSLAAPGMSYNEQFF. The gene calls are TRBV7-8 and TRBJ2-1, with a tentative D call TRBD1 (5 bases). V lost 0 bases to trimming and J lost 1 base, with 13 bases between them. Germline CDR1 and CDR2: SGHVS and FQNEAQ. The CDR3 totals 17 residues.

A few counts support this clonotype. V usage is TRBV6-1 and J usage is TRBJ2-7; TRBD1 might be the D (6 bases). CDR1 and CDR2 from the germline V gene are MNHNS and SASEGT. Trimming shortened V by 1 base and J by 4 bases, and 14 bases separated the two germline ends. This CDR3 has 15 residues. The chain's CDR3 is CASSEGNRVRYEQYF. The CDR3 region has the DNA TGTGCCAGCAGTGAAGGGAACAGGGTGAGGTACGAGCAGTACTTC.

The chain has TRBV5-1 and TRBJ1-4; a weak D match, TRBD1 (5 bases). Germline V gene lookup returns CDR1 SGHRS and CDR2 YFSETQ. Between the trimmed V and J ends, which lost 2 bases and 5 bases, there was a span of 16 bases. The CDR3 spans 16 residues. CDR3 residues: CASSFGTVGVNEKLFF. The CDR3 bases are TGCGCCAGCAGCTTTGGGACGGTAGGGGTCAATGAAAAACTGTTTTTT.

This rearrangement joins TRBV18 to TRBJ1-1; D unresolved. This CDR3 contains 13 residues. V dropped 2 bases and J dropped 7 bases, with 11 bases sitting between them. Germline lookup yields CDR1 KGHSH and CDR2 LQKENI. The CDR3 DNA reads TGTGCCAGCTCACCAAGTTTAGGGAGTGAAGCTTTCTTT. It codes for CASSPSLGSEAFF.

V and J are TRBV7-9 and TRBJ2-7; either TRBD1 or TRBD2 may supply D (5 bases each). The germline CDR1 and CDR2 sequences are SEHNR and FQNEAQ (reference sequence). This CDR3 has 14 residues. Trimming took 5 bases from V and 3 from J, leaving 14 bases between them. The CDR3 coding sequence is TGTGCCAGCAGCAAATCGGGGCAGGGCTACGAGCAGTACTTC. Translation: CASSKSGQGYEQYF.

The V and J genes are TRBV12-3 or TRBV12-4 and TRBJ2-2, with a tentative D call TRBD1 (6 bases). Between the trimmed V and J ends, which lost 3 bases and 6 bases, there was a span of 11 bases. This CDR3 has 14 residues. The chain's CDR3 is CASSFRGEAGELFF. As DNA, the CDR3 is TGTGCCAGCAGTTTCAGGGGAGAAGCCGGGGAGCTGTTTTTT.

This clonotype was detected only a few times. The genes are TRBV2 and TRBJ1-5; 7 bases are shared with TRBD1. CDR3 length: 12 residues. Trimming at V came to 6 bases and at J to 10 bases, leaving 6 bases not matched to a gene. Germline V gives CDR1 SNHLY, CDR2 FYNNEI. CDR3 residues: CASRDDRAPQHF. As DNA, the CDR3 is TGTGCCAGCAGAGACGACAGGGCTCCCCAGCATTTT.

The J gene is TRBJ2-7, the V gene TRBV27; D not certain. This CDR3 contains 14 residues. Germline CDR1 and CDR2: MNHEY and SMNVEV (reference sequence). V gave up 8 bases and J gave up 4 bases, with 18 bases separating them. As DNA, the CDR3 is TGTGCCAGCCGCAGCCTACCGCCATCTTACGAGCAGTACTTC. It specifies CASRSLPPSYEQYF.

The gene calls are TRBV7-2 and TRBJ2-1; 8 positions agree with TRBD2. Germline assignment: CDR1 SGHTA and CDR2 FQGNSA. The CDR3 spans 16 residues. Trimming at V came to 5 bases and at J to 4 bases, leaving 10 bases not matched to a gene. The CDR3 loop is CASSRERGTYYNEQFF. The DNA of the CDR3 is TGTGCCAGCAGCAGAGAGCGGGGGACTTATTACAATGAGCAGTTCTTC.

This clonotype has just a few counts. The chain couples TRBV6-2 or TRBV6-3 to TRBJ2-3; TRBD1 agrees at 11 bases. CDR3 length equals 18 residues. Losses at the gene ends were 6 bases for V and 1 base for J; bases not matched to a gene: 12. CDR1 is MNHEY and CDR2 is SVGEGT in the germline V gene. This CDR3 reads CASRTTGTGGYGTDTQYF. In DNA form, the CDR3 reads TGTGCCAGCAGAACCACCGGGACAGGGGGGTATGGCACAGATACGCAGTATTTT.

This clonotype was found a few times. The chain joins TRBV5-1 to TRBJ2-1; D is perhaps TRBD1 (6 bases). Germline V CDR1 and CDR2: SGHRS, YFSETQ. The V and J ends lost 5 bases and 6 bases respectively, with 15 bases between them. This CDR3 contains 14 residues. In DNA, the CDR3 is TGCGCCAGCAGTTGGGACACCCGTATCAATGAGCAGTTCTTC. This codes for CASSWDTRINEQFF.

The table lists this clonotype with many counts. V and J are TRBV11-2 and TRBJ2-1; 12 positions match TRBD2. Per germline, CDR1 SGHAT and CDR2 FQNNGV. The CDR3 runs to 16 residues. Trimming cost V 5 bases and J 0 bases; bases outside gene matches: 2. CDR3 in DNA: TGTGCCAGCAGCACTAGCGGGGGGTTCTCCTACAATGAGCAGTTCTTC. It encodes CASSTSGGFSYNEQFF.

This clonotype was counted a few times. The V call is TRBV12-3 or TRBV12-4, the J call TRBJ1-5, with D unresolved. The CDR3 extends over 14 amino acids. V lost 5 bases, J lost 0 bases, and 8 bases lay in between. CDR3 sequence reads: CASSQTASNQPQHF. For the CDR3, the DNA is TGTGCCAGCAGTCAGACCGCTAGCAATCAGCCCCAGCATTTT.